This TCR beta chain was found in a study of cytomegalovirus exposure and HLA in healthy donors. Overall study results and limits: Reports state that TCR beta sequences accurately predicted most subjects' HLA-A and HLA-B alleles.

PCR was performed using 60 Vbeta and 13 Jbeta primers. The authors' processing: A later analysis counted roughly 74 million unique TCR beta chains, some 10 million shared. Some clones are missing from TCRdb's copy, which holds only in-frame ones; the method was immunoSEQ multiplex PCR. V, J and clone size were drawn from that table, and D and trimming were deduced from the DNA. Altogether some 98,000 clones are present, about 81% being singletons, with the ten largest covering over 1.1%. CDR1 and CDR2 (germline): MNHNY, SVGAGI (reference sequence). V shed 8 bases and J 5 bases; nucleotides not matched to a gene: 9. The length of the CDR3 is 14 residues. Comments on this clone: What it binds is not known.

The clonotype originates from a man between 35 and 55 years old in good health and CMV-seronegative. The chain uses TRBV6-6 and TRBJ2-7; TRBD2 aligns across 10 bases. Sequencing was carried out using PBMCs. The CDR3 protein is CASAGGLAGDEQYF. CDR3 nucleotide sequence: TGTGCCAGCGCCGGGGGGCTAGCGGGGGACGAGCAGTACTTC.